These 2 T cell receptor beta chains were sequenced from one sample in a study of blood T cell repertoires in COVID-19. Generated by immunoSEQ multiplex PCR, the TCRdb table keeps only in-frame clones and is missing some. The sample lists 70,000 or so clones, around 90% occurring once. Sequences were obtained from peripheral blood. These TCRs come from a woman aged 18-29 years with acute or convalescent COVID-19.

The chain couples TRBV27 to TRBJ1-1; 8 bases are a match to TRBD1. This CDR3 comprises 16 residues. V lost 2 bases to trimming and J lost 5 bases; unmatched junction nucleotides: 10. Per the germline V gene, CDR1 is MNHEY and CDR2 is SMNVEV (reference sequence). CDR3 sequence (DNA): TGTGCCAGCAGTTTAGATATCCAGGGGGCAGAAACTGAAGCTTTCTTT. Translated: CASSLDIQGAETEAFF.

This clone was seen a handful of times. The chain joins TRBV5-5 to TRBJ1-2; 9 bases line up with TRBD1. V trimming: 5 bases; J trimming: 3 bases; junction bases outside the gene matches: 8. The germline V gene encodes CDR1 SGHKS and CDR2 YYEKEE (reference sequence). The CDR3 totals 15 residues. The CDR3 DNA reads TGTGCCAGCAGTTTACAGGGGGCGCTGGACTATGGCTACACCTTC. Translated: CASSLQGALDYGYTF.